This TCR beta chain originates from a study of blood T cell repertoires in COVID-19. For the study at large: COVID-19 samples collected from the United States, Italy and Spain covered acute and convalescent phases. From T cells, B-cell-depleted T cells, or PBMCs came the material, which was cDNA or gDNA.

CDR3 length equals 16 residues. Germline CDR1 reads SGHRS; CDR2 reads YFSETQ. V was clipped by 4 bases and J by 5 bases; unmatched bases: 10. Recruits, aged about 18 to 89 years, lived in approximately 26 US areas. Which cohort a participant joined came from the clinical history participants gave. Assay: immunoSEQ multiplex PCR; the TCRdb copy retains only in-frame clones and omits some. This table has roughly 270,000 clones, about 85% appearing once. The rearrangement uses TRBV5-1 and TRBJ1-1; TRBD1 agrees at 11 bases. The clonotype comes from a woman between 50 and 59 years old who had recovered from COVID-19. Material for sequencing was PBMCs or T cells enriched from blood (not recorded which). CDR3 sequence reads: CASSPGTGGMGTEAFF. The CDR3 coding sequence is TGCGCCAGCAGCCCAGGGACAGGGGGTATGGGGACTGAAGCTTTCTTT.